The 18 T cell receptor beta chains below all came from one sample that was sequenced in a study of patients and donors after allogeneic stem cell transplantation. In TCRdb, the RT-PCR reads were re-called with MiXCR into one record per CDR3 protein. This sample carries about 210,000 distinct CDR3 sequences, about 37% of them seen once, and the ten largest clones take more than 9%. The specimen was blood, either unsorted or a sorted T cell fraction (not recorded which). The receptors here all came from a human donor who was either an allogeneic HSCT recipient or a stem cell or donor lymphocyte infusion donor (not recorded which). It is not recorded whose cells these are; they may come from a transplant donor.

This clonotype has a handful of counts. This chain connects TRBV4-2 to TRBJ1-5, with D unresolved. Germline-derived CDR1 and CDR2 are LGHNA and YNFKEQ. CDR3 size: 17 residues. V was clipped by 4 bases and J by 2 bases, with 18 bases between them. CDR3 residues: CASSPRNIGVGNQPQHF. The CDR3 DNA sequence: TGTGCCAGCAGCCCGAGGAACATCGGGGTTGGCAATCAGCCCCAGCATTTT.

This clonotype occurred a few times. The V and J genes are TRBV21-1 and TRBJ1-4; TRBD1, the table's D call, lacks a check against the DNA. TRBV21-1 is termed a pseudogene. CDR3 size: 16 residues. In DNA, the CDR3 is TGTGCCAGCAGCAAAGTACAGGAGGCAACTAATGAAAAACTGTTTTTT. Translation: CASSKVQEATNEKLFF.

This clonotype has only a few counts. The J gene is TRBJ2-7, the V gene TRBV29-1; D uncertain. V was shortened by 6 bases and J by 2 bases, with 14 bases between the two germline ends. CDR1 is SQVTM, CDR2 ANQGSEA, per germline. This CDR3 is 13 amino acids long. The CDR3 loop is CSVRPGSTYEQYF. As DNA, the CDR3 is TGCAGCGTCCGCCCAGGATCCACCTACGAGCAGTACTTC.

This clonotype was counted only a few times. The J gene is TRBJ1-5, the V gene TRBV7-9; no reliable D call. This CDR3 has 13 amino acids. V lost 1 base and J lost 6, with 7 bases in between. Germline V gene sequence: CDR1 SEHNR, CDR2 FQNEAQ (reference sequence). In DNA form, the CDR3 reads TGTGCCAGCAGCTTAGAATTGGGTCAGCCCCAGCATTTT. Translating it yields CASSLELGQPQHF.

This clonotype was counted only a few times. The rearrangement links TRBV25-1 to TRBJ2-7; 8 bases map to TRBD1. V was clipped by 2 bases and J by 2 bases; unmatched bases: 8. Germline CDR1 MGHDK, CDR2 SYGVNS. The CDR3 runs 16 residues. The CDR3 protein is CASSETGTGPPYEQYF. In DNA, the CDR3 is TGTGCCAGCAGTGAAACAGGGACAGGTCCCCCCTACGAGCAGTACTTC.

This clonotype was picked up one time. J is TRBJ2-5 and V is TRBV29-1; D remains unclear. Germline lookup yields CDR1 SQVTM and CDR2 ANQGSEA. There are 13 residues in the CDR3. The V gene lost 7 bases and the J gene lost 5 bases, with 17 bases spanning the gap. The CDR3, as DNA: TGCAGCGGCCTTTGGTTGAGCTATGAGACCCAGTACTTC. Its protein is CSGLWLSYETQYF. Complete variable domain (other parts from reference TRBV29-1 and TRBJ2-5): SAVISQKPSRDICQRGTSLTIQCQVDSQVTMMFWYRQQPGQSLTLIATANQGSEATYESGFVIDKFPISRPNLTFSTLTVSNMSPEDSSIYLCSGLWLSYETQYFGPGTRLLVL.

This sequence joins TRBV28 and TRBJ2-5; either TRBD1 or TRBD2 may supply D (6 bases each). In germline, CDR1 is MDHEN, CDR2 SYDVKM. V was trimmed by 5 bases and J by 7 bases, leaving 20 bases between them. The CDR3 has 15 amino acids. The CDR3 DNA follows: TGTGCCAGCAGTCGACCGGGACACGACGGGGGGACCCAGTACTTC. Amino acid sequence: CASSRPGHDGGTQYF.

The V gene is TRBV10-3, the J gene TRBJ1-2; D is perhaps TRBD1 (6 bases). Germline assignment: CDR1 ENHRY and CDR2 SYGVKD. Between the trimmed V and J ends, which lost 6 bases and 4 bases, there was a span of 9 bases. This CDR3 is built from 12 residues. CDR3 sequence (DNA): TGTGCCATCAGGGCAGGGGTCTATGGCTACACCTTC. It translates to CAIRAGVYGYTF.

This clonotype was observed once. The rearrangement joins TRBV19 to TRBJ1-1; 9 nucleotides agree with TRBD1. CDR3 size: 15 residues. The trim removed 5 bases at V and 3 bases at J, leaving 7 bases unmatched. The germline gives CDR1 LNHDA, CDR2 SQIVND (reference sequence). CDR3 sequence: CASSPRTGADTEAFF. For the CDR3, the DNA is TGTGCCAGTAGTCCTCGGACAGGGGCGGACACTGAAGCTTTCTTT. The entire variable domain, with the rest obtained from reference TRBV19 and TRBJ1-1, is as follows: DGGITQSPKYLFRKEGQNVTLSCEQNLNHDAMYWYRQDPGQGLRLIYYSQIVNDFQKGDIAEGYSVSREKKESFPLTVTSAQKNPTAFYLCASSPRTGADTEAFFGQGTRLTVV.

In this sample, this clonotype turned up a few times. J is TRBJ2-1 and V is TRBV12-3 or TRBV12-4, with TRBD2 matching over 9 bases. The V and J ends lost 6 bases and 7 bases, in that order; junction bases with no gene match: 1. This CDR3 has 12 amino acids. For the CDR3, the DNA is TGTGCCAGCAGGCTAGCGGGGAATGAGCAGTTCTTC. Its protein product is CASRLAGNEQFF.

This clonotype was counted only a few times. The chain couples TRBV24-1 to TRBJ2-5; 11 bases agree with TRBD1. The CDR3 has 14 amino acids. From germline, CDR1 is KGHDR and CDR2 SFDVKD. The J segment lost 4 bases and the V segment lost 7 bases, leaving 4 bases of the junction unmatched. CDR3 DNA: TGTGCCACCAGAGGACAGGGGGCTACAGAGACCCAGTACTTC. It is translated as CATRGQGATETQYF.

The V call is TRBV9, the J call TRBJ2-7; possibly TRBD2 for D (6 bases). V was cut by 0 bases and J by 2 bases, with 15 bases left in between. This CDR3 contains 16 residues. Germline CDR1 reads SGDLS; CDR2 reads YYNGEE. The CDR3 DNA reads TGTGCCAGCAGCGTAGGACCGGGACTCGAAACCTACGAGCAGTACTTC. Translation: CASSVGPGLETYEQYF.

This clonotype has more than one count but fewer than ten. This rearrangement joins TRBV20-1 to TRBJ1-3; unclear D gene. Looked up from germline, CDR1 is DFQATT and CDR2 is SNEGSKA (reference sequence). This CDR3 has 12 residues. V was cut by 6 bases and J by 4 bases, with 10 bases left in between. DNA for the CDR3: TGCAGTGCGGCCCTCATCGGAAACACCATATATTTT. Encoded protein: CSAALIGNTIYF.

The chain combines TRBV4-2 with TRBJ1-1, with 9 bases aligning to TRBD1. CDR3 length: 15 residues. Germline V gene data show CDR1 as LGHNA and CDR2 as YNFKEQ. V dropped 5 bases and J dropped 1; count of bases not matched to a gene: 5. The CDR3 nucleotides read TGTGCCAGCAGCGGGACAGGGCTAAAGAACACTGAAGCTTTCTTT. This encodes CASSGTGLKNTEAFF.

The chain is built from TRBV7-9 and TRBJ1-3; D is ambiguous. V was trimmed by 5 bases and J by 4 bases, leaving 6 bases between them. The CDR3 consists of 12 residues. CDR1 and CDR2 from the germline V gene are SEHNR and FQNEAQ (reference sequence). CDR3 protein: CASSLIGNTIYF. In DNA, the CDR3 is TGTGCCAGCAGCCTGATCGGAAACACCATATATTTT.

The genes are TRBV15 and TRBJ2-7; TRBD1 aligns across 9 bases. Looked up from germline, CDR1 is LNHNV and CDR2 is YYDKDF (reference sequence). V lost 6 bases and J lost 2; bases outside the gene matches: 8. The CDR3 covers 15 residues. CDR3 amino acids: CATRAGTGLPYEQYF. CDR3 bases: TGTGCCACCAGGGCCGGGACAGGGTTGCCCTACGAGCAGTACTTC. The whole variable domain, filled in from reference TRBV15 and TRBJ2-7, reads DAMVIQNPRYQVTQFGKPVTLSCSQTLNHNVMYWYQQKSSQAPKLLFHYYDKDFNNEADTPDNFQSRRPNTSFCFLDIRSPGLGDTAMYLCATRAGTGLPYEQYFGPGTRLTVT.

The chain carries TRBV4-1 and TRBJ1-2; D gene unclear. The length of the CDR3 is 16 residues. Germline V gene lookup returns CDR1 MGHRA and CDR2 YSYEKL. Trimming left V 3 bases short and J 1 base short, with 15 bases between. CDR3 sequence: CASSHVNRGGNYGYTF. The CDR3 DNA sequence: TGCGCCAGCAGCCACGTAAATAGAGGTGGTAACTATGGCTACACCTTC.

J is TRBJ1-4 and V is TRBV30; no clear D. Trimming removed 2 bases at V and 0 bases at J, with 7 bases between. CDR3 size: 14 residues. The germline V gene encodes CDR1 GTSNPN and CDR2 SVGIG (reference sequence). The CDR3 DNA is TGTGCCTGGAGTCCGACTGCAACTAATGAAAAACTGTTTTTT. Residues: CAWSPTATNEKLFF.